These 4 T cell receptor beta chains originate from one sample sequenced in a study of shared clonotypes between healthy human individuals. Sequencing used immunoSEQ multiplex PCR; TCRdb keeps in-frame clones, though not all of them. The sample records approximately 2.5 million clones, under 95% being singletons. Sequences were obtained from naive CD4+ T cells from PBMCs. Documented subset: CD45RA+ positively selected. The source of these receptors is a man aged 18 to 30 in good health. Some clones in this sample may be carry-over from other donors' samples.

The chain carries TRBV11-2 and TRBJ2-5; the D gene is possibly TRBD1 (6 bases). Germline assignment: CDR1 SGHAT and CDR2 FQNNGV. The CDR3 is 13 amino acids. With 11 bases removed from V and 5 bases from J, the gap between germline ends came to 18 bases. CDR3 in amino acids: CAGKDRIGETQYF. The CDR3 region has the DNA TGTGCCGGCAAGGACAGAATCGGGGAGACCCAGTACTTC.

In DNA, the CDR3 is TGCGCCAGCAGCTTCAGTCCGGGACTCCACTACAATGAGCAGTTCTTC. Its translation is CASSFSPGLHYNEQFF. The J gene is TRBJ2-1, the V gene TRBV5-1; tentatively, D is TRBD2 (6 bases). The V end was cut by 2 bases, the J end by 3 bases, with 15 bases between. The CDR3 is made up of 16 amino acids. Per germline, CDR1 SGHRS and CDR2 YFSETQ.

The chain uses TRBV5-1 and TRBJ1-3; perhaps TRBD1 as D (6 bases). The germline V gene encodes CDR1 SGHRS and CDR2 YFSETQ. Trimming cost V 5 bases and J 0 bases, with 21 bases left between them. This CDR3 is 18 amino acids long. CDR3 loop: CASSYMVRGPSSGNTIYF. Here the CDR3 DNA reads TGCGCCAGCAGTTACATGGTCAGGGGCCCAAGCTCTGGAAACACCATATATTTT. The whole variable domain, filled in from reference TRBV5-1 and TRBJ1-3, reads KAGVTQTPRYLIKTRGQQVTLSCSPISGHRSVSWYQQTPGQGLQFLFEYFSETQRNKGNFPGRFSGRQFSNSRSEMNVSTLELGDSALYLCASSYMVRGPSSGNTIYFGEGSWLTVV.

A note on this clone: This sample also contains other DNA sequences that code for the same CDR3. The V call is TRBV5-4, the J call TRBJ2-7, with 9 bases that match TRBD1. This CDR3 is built from 15 residues. V lost 0 bases and J lost 2; bases outside the gene matches: 3. CDR1 is SGHNT, CDR2 YYREEE, per germline (reference sequence). The CDR3, as DNA: TGTGCCAGCAGCTTGGACGGGACAGGGACCTACGAGCAGTACTTC. Translated: CASSLDGTGTYEQYF.